These 19 T cell receptor beta chains were sequenced from one sample in a study of response to subunit inactivated influenza vaccine. TCRdb fed the RT-PCR reads into MiXCR, producing one record per CDR3 protein. The sample includes 650,000 to 850,000 distinct CDR3 sequences, 11% to 15% of them seen just once. Sequences were derived from PBMCs from blood, sampled roughly 15 days before vaccination. The receptors stem from a man over 45 who received an inactivated influenza vaccine.

In this sample, this clonotype turned up a few times. The chain links TRBV5-1 to TRBJ2-7; a weak D match, TRBD1 (6 bases). The CDR3 loop spans 14 amino acids. Trimming shortened V by 2 bases and J by 6 bases, and 15 bases separated the two germline ends. CDR1 and CDR2 (germline): SGHRS, YFSETQ. The CDR3, as DNA: TGCGCCAGCAGCTTTATATCGACAGGATCCGAGCAGTACTTC. Residues: CASSFISTGSEQYF.

The V call is TRBV7-9, the J call TRBJ2-3, with D perhaps assigned TRBD1 or TRBD2 (5 bases each). Looked up from germline, CDR1 is SEHNR and CDR2 is FQNEAQ (reference sequence). V gave up 5 bases and J gave up 5 bases, with 8 bases separating them. There are 12 residues in the CDR3. The CDR3 DNA reads as TGTGCCAGCAGCGGGACGTTAGATACGCAGTATTTT. Encoded protein: CASSGTLDTQYF.

There are a few counts of this clonotype. This rearrangement joins TRBV11-2 to TRBJ2-2; 11 bases are a match to TRBD2. Trimming removed 4 bases from V and 5 bases from J; junction bases left unmatched: 12. In germline, CDR1 is SGHAT, CDR2 FQNNGV. The CDR3 consists of 18 residues. CDR3 DNA sequence: TGTGCCAGCAGCTCCCGCTTAGCGGGAGGGCCGGGAACCGGGGAGCTGTTTTTT. It codes for CASSSRLAGGPGTGELFF.

This chain uses TRBV27 with TRBJ2-7, with D maybe TRBD2 (6 bases). Between the trimmed V and J ends, which lost 8 bases and 3 bases, there was a span of 17 bases. The germline gives CDR1 MNHEY, CDR2 SMNVEV (reference sequence). The CDR3 is 14 residues long. The CDR3 DNA sequence: TGTGCCAGCTCCCGCGGGGAGACGATCTACGAGCAGTACTTC. Amino acid sequence: CASSRGETIYEQYF.

The V gene is TRBV20-1, the J gene TRBJ2-3; the match to TRBD2 covers 8 bases. Germline V gene lookup returns CDR1 DFQATT and CDR2 SNEGSKA (reference sequence). The CDR3 totals 15 residues. With V trimmed by 1 base and J by 3 bases, 6 bases remained unmatched. The CDR3 sequence is CSARGPGGPTDTQYF. CDR3 nucleotide sequence: TGCAGTGCTAGAGGTCCGGGAGGGCCGACAGATACGCAGTATTTT.

The CDR3 nucleotides read TGTGCCAGCAGCACCCAGGGGCGCGAGTTTAAGGAGCAGTTCTTC. This codes for CASSTQGREFKEQFF. The chain is built from TRBV9 and TRBJ2-1; TRBD1 is a possible D gene (6 bases). V gave up 4 bases and J gave up 10 bases, with 21 bases separating them. The CDR3 is 15 amino acids. Germline CDR1 and CDR2: SGDLS and YYNGEE.

The chain links TRBV11-2 to TRBJ1-1; no reliable D call. Germline CDR1 reads SGHAT; CDR2 reads FQNNGV. Trimming took 1 base from V and 3 from J, leaving 12 bases between them. The CDR3 contains 15 residues. The CDR3 protein is CASSLAPRGDTEAFF. CDR3 nucleotides: TGTGCCAGCAGCTTAGCGCCACGCGGGGACACTGAAGCTTTCTTT. Using reference TRBV11-2 and TRBJ1-1 for the parts outside the CDR3, the full variable domain is EAGVAQSPRYKIIEKRQSVAFWCNPISGHATLYWYQQILGQGPKLLIQFQNNGVVDDSQLPKDRFSAERLKGVDSTLKIQPAKLEDSAVYLCASSLAPRGDTEAFFGQGTRLTVV.

This clonotype was found a few times. The chain couples TRBV27 to TRBJ2-7, with D possibly matching TRBD1 (5 bases). Trimming took off 3 bases at V and 6 bases at J, with 12 bases between the two ends. The CDR3 sequence is 13 residues long. CDR1 and CDR2 (germline): MNHEY, SMNVEV (reference sequence). The CDR3 DNA reads TGTGCCAGCAGTTTGATACCCCAGGGCGAGCAGTACTTC. This encodes CASSLIPQGEQYF.

The chain employs TRBV20-1 and TRBJ1-2; D unresolved. The germline CDR1 and CDR2 sequences are DFQATT and SNEGSKA (reference sequence). The CDR3 length is 11 residues. V gave up 6 bases and J gave up 8 bases, with 13 bases separating them. The CDR3 DNA sequence: TGCAGTGCCCCTGACATGAGCGGCTACACCTTC. This gives the protein CSAPDMSGYTF.

The chain couples TRBV6-1 to TRBJ1-1, with 7 bases fitting TRBD1. V dropped 6 bases and J dropped 1; count of bases not matched to a gene: 8. The CDR3 is 15 residues long. Germline CDR1 is MNHNS and CDR2 is SASEGT. The CDR3 coding sequence is TGTGCCAGCAGCTCCACCGGGACAGCGAACACTGAAGCTTTCTTT. It specifies CASSSTGTANTEAFF.

This clonotype was seen ten or more times. The V call is TRBV6-4, the J call TRBJ1-5, with D unresolved. Per the germline V gene, CDR1 is MRHNA and CDR2 is SNTAGT. V shed 6 bases and J shed 5 bases, with 11 bases lying between them. This CDR3 contains 13 residues. CDR3 loop: CASSPEEHQPQHF. The DNA for the CDR3 is TGTGCCAGCAGCCCTGAAGAGCATCAGCCCCAGCATTTT.

This clonotype has just a few counts. The chain recombines TRBV12-3 or TRBV12-4 with TRBJ2-7; 16 bases line up with TRBD2. The trim removed 5 bases at V and 6 bases at J, leaving 7 bases unmatched. CDR3 length equals 16 residues. This chain's CDR3 is CASSLTGLAGGREQYF. In nucleotides, the CDR3 is TGTGCCAGCAGTCTGACGGGACTAGCGGGGGGGCGCGAGCAGTACTTC.

V and J are TRBV12-3 or TRBV12-4 and TRBJ2-5, with 8 bases that match TRBD1. V was clipped by 0 bases and J by 5 bases; unmatched bases: 5. The CDR3 is 15 residues long. The CDR3 spells CASSLAFGQGETQYF. The CDR3 DNA is TGTGCCAGCAGTTTAGCCTTCGGACAGGGCGAGACCCAGTACTTC.

Only a few counts were recorded for this clonotype. The genes are TRBV3-1 and TRBJ1-2, with 7 nucleotides matching TRBD1. Germline CDR1 reads LGHDT; CDR2 reads YNNKEL (reference sequence). This CDR3 is 15 amino acids long. The junction had 3 bases not matched to a gene; V was cut back by 0 bases and J by 2 bases. For the CDR3, the DNA is TGTGCCAGCAGCCAAGACGAGGGACAGAACTATGGCTACACCTTC. Encoded protein: CASSQDEGQNYGYTF.

This clonotype was recorded a few times. The V and J genes are TRBV20-1 and TRBJ2-1; D perhaps matches TRBD2 (6 bases). The CDR3 totals 15 residues. Deletions cut 4 bases from V and 1 base from J, with 14 bases between. The germline V gene encodes CDR1 DFQATT and CDR2 SNEGSKA (reference sequence). CDR3 sequence (DNA): TGCAGTGCTACCCGCCCAGGGAGGTCCTACAATGAGCAGTTCTTC. Its protein product is CSATRPGRSYNEQFF.

A few counts support this clonotype. The chain combines TRBV4-1 with TRBJ1-2, with D tentatively TRBD1 (5 bases). The germline V gene has CDR1 MGHRA and CDR2 YSYEKL. The CDR3 length is 16 residues. Trimming left V 4 bases short and J 4 bases short, with 19 bases between. The CDR3 DNA is TGCGCCAGCAGCCCTGGTCCCGGGGTAAGGGGCTATGGCTACACCTTC. It codes for CASSPGPGVRGYGYTF.

The V gene is TRBV7-9, the J gene TRBJ2-2; D uncertain. V lost 5 bases and J lost 9, with 13 bases in between. Germline V gives CDR1 SEHNR, CDR2 FQNEAQ (reference sequence). The CDR3 spans 13 residues. The CDR3 DNA sequence: TGTGCCAGCAGCCCAGCTAGACCGAGGGAGCTGTTTTTT. Amino acids: CASSPARPRELFF. Drawing the rest from reference TRBV7-9 and TRBJ2-2, the complete variable domain is DTGVSQNPRHKITKRGQNVTFRCDPISEHNRLYWYRQTLGQGPEFLTYFQNEAQLEKSRLLSDRFSAERPKGSFSTLEIQRTEQGDSAMYLCASSPARPRELFFGEGSRLTVL.

This chain connects TRBV19 to TRBJ1-5, with 7 nucleotides matching TRBD1. Germline V lookup: CDR1 LNHDA, CDR2 SQIVND (reference sequence). The CDR3 is made up of 14 amino acids. After removal of 4 bases from V and 5 bases from J, the junction contained 5 bases not matched to a gene. The CDR3 here is CASSRTGLYQPQHF. The CDR3 coding sequence is TGTGCCAGTAGTAGGACAGGTCTCTATCAGCCCCAGCATTTT. The full variable domain, rest sourced from reference TRBV19 and TRBJ1-5, is DGGITQSPKYLFRKEGQNVTLSCEQNLNHDAMYWYRQDPGQGLRLIYYSQIVNDFQKGDIAEGYSVSREKKESFPLTVTSAQKNPTAFYLCASSRTGLYQPQHFGDGTRLSIL.

This clonotype was seen a few times. The chain recombines TRBV6-6 with TRBJ1-6; D possibly corresponds to TRBD1 (5 bases). Germline assignment: CDR1 MNHNY and CDR2 SVGAGI (reference sequence). The V gene lost 4 bases and the J gene lost 11 bases, with 12 bases spanning the gap. The CDR3 is made up of 13 amino acids. The CDR3 spells CASSSPGGPPLHF. CDR3 DNA sequence: TGTGCCAGCAGTTCCCCTGGGGGTCCACCCCTCCACTTT.